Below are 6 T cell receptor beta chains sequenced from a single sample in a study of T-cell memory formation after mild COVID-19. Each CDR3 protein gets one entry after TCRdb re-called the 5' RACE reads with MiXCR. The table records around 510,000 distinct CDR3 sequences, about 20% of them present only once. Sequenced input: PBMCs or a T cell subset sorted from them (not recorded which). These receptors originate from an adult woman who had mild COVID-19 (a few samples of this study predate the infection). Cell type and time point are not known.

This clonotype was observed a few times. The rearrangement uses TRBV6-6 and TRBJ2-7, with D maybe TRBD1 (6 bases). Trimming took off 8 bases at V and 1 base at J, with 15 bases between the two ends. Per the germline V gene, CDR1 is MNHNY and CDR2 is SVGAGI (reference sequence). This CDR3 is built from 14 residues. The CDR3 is CASEEVQGSYEQYF. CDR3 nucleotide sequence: TGTGCCAGCGAAGAGGTACAGGGATCCTACGAGCAGTACTTC.

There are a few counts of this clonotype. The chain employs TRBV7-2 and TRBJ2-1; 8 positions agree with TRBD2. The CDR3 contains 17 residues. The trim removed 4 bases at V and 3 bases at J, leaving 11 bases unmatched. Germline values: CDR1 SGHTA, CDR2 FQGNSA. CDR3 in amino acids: CASSSLLSGINYNEQFF. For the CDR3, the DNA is TGTGCCAGCAGCTCTCTCCTTAGCGGGATAAACTACAATGAGCAGTTCTTC. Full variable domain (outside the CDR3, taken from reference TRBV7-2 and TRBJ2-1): GAGVSQSPSNKVTEKGKDVELRCDPISGHTALYWYRQSLGQGLEFLIYFQGNSAPDKSGLPSDRFSAERTGGSVSTLTIQRTQQEDSAVYLCASSSLLSGINYNEQFFGPGTRLTVL.

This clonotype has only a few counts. CDR3 in DNA: TGCGCCAGCAGCCAAGATGGGGGACAGGCTTACAATGAGCAGTTCTTC. Its protein product is CASSQDGGQAYNEQFF. The chain recombines TRBV4-1 with TRBJ2-1; 8 positions match TRBD1. The V segment lost 0 bases and the J segment 4 bases; nucleotides outside the gene matches: 5. The CDR3 covers 16 residues. Germline CDR1 reads MGHRA; CDR2 reads YSYEKL.

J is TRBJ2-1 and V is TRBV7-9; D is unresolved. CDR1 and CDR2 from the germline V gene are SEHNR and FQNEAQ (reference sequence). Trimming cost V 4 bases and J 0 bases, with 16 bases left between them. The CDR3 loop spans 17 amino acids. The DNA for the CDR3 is TGTGCCAGCAGCTCGCCCGTCGGGCCCCTCTCCTACAATGAGCAGTTCTTC. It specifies CASSSPVGPLSYNEQFF.

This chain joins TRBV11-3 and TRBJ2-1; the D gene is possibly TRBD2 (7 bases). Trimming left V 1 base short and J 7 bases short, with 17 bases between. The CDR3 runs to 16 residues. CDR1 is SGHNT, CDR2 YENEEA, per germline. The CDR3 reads CASSLGPQGGTNEQFF. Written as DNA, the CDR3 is TGTGCCAGCAGCTTAGGGCCACAGGGAGGGACGAATGAGCAGTTCTTC.

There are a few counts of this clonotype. The CDR3 protein is CASSLFAGDPEQYF. In nucleotides, the CDR3 is TGTGCCAGCAGTTTATTTGCGGGAGACCCCGAGCAGTACTTC. The chain combines TRBV11-2 with TRBJ2-7; 7 bases line up with TRBD2. The germline gives CDR1 SGHAT, CDR2 FQNNGV. This CDR3 region has 14 residues. The J segment lost 6 bases and the V segment lost 6 bases, leaving 11 bases of the junction unmatched.